This T cell receptor beta chain was recorded in a study of blood T cell repertoires in COVID-19. Across the whole study: Material from acute and convalescent COVID-19 was sourced from the United States, Italy and Spain.

Assignments of participants to cohorts depended upon their own reported clinical history. Study processing details: How many nucleated cells were present was estimated from reference gene primer amplification. Clones were sequenced by immunoSEQ multiplex PCR, and TCRdb holds only the in-frame ones, with some missing. V, J and clone size were drawn from that table, and D and trimming were deduced from the DNA. The table records around 300,000 clones, over 75% of them present only once. The V gene lost 1 base and the J gene lost 7 bases, with 11 bases spanning the gap. Per the germline V gene, CDR1 is LNHDA and CDR2 is SQIVND (reference sequence). The CDR3 extends over 14 amino acids.

The sequence was obtained from a woman between 18 and 29 years old who had recovered from COVID-19. The V call is TRBV19, the J call TRBJ1-5; D is unresolved. Material for sequencing was PBMCs or T cells enriched from blood (not recorded which). CDR3 residues: CASSIGAPQQPQHF. The CDR3 nucleotides are TGTGCCAGTAGTATAGGGGCCCCCCAGCAGCCCCAGCATTTT.